These 8 T cell receptor beta chains were sequenced from one sample in a study of blood T cell repertoires in COVID-19. Sequencing was performed with immunoSEQ multiplex PCR; in TCRdb, only in-frame clones are kept and a portion is missing. The data show more than 250,000 clones, approximately 86% seen once. The sample consisted of PBMCs or T cells enriched from blood (not recorded which). The receptors derive from a woman in her late teens or twenties who had recovered from COVID-19.

This chain connects TRBV11-2 to TRBJ1-4, with D uncertain. V gave up 5 bases and J gave up 9 bases, with 16 bases separating them. CDR1 and CDR2 (germline): SGHAT, FQNNGV. The CDR3 extends over 14 amino acids. CDR3 DNA sequence: TGTGCCAGCAGCGATACGGTCACGCCAAAAAAACTGTTTTTT. The encoded protein is CASSDTVTPKKLFF.

The genes are TRBV4-3 and TRBJ2-3; 8 bases fit TRBD1. CDR3 size: 15 residues. Trimming at V came to 3 bases and at J to 0 bases, leaving 2 bases not matched to a gene. Germline loops: CDR1 LGHNA, CDR2 YSLEER. CDR3 amino acids: CASSQTGVSTDTQYF. As DNA, the CDR3 is TGCGCCAGCAGCCAGACAGGGGTTAGCACAGATACGCAGTATTTT.

V gene TRBV18 combines with J gene TRBJ1-1; TRBD1 aligns across 7 bases. Per germline, CDR1 KGHSH and CDR2 LQKENI. CDR3 length: 12 amino acids. Trimming at V came to 6 bases and at J to 6 bases, leaving 4 bases not matched to a gene. DNA for the CDR3: TGTGCCAGCTCTCGACAGGGCCCTGAAGCTTTCTTT. It specifies CASSRQGPEAFF.

The V call is TRBV28, the J call TRBJ1-5; tentatively, D is TRBD1 (6 bases). The CDR3 contains 16 residues. Germline values: CDR1 MDHEN, CDR2 SYDVKM. V was trimmed by 3 bases and J by 3 bases, leaving 15 bases between them. The chain's CDR3 is CASSFDPRTVNQPQHF. The DNA of the CDR3 is TGTGCCAGCAGTTTTGACCCAAGGACAGTCAATCAGCCCCAGCATTTT. Based on the CDR3 plus reference TRBV28 and TRBJ1-5, the full variable domain is DVKVTQSSRYLVKRTGEKVFLECVQDMDHENMFWYRQDPGLGLRLIYFSYDVKMKEKGDIPEGYSVSREKKERFSLILESASTNQTSMYLCASSFDPRTVNQPQHFGDGTRLSIL.

V gene TRBV5-1 combines with J gene TRBJ2-2, with 9 positions matching TRBD2. Germline values: CDR1 SGHRS, CDR2 YFSETQ. The V gene end was trimmed by 2 bases and the J gene end by 1 base; junction bases not matched to a gene: 3. The CDR3 extends over 16 amino acids. The CDR3 DNA reads TGCGCCAGCAGCTTAGTACTAGCGGGGAACACCGGGGAGCTGTTTTTT. It yields the protein CASSLVLAGNTGELFF. Full variable domain (remainder filled in from reference TRBV5-1 and TRBJ2-2): KAGVTQTPRYLIKTRGQQVTLSCSPISGHRSVSWYQQTPGQGLQFLFEYFSETQRNKGNFPGRFSGRQFSNSRSEMNVSTLELGDSALYLCASSLVLAGNTGELFFGEGSRLTVL.

The chain recombines TRBV7-9 with TRBJ1-5, with TRBD1 matching 7 bases. The CDR3 is 15 residues long. CDR1 is SEHNR and CDR2 is FQNEAQ in the germline V gene (reference sequence). Trimming at V came to 1 base and at J to 4 bases, leaving 4 bases not matched to a gene. The CDR3 bases are TGTGCCAGCAGCTTAGGACAGGGTAGTAATCAGCCCCAGCATTTT. Protein sequence: CASSLGQGSNQPQHF.

The chain recombines TRBV15 with TRBJ2-7; the match to TRBD1 covers 9 bases. Trimming cost V 2 bases and J 8 bases; bases outside gene matches: 10. Germline V lookup: CDR1 LNHNV, CDR2 YYDKDF (reference sequence). The CDR3 totals 15 residues. CDR3 coding DNA: TGTGCCACCAGCAGATCCTGGACAGGGGTAGGACAGCAGTACTTC. It yields the protein CATSRSWTGVGQQYF.

J is TRBJ2-5 and V is TRBV6-6; D is possibly TRBD2 (5 bases). The germline V gene has CDR1 MNHNY and CDR2 SVGAGI (reference sequence). The CDR3 is made up of 13 amino acids. Trimming removed 2 bases at V and 5 bases at J, with 9 bases between. CDR3 DNA: TGTGCCAGCAGTTACCTCGGCGGGGAGACCCAGTACTTC. This sequence encodes CASSYLGGETQYF.